The sample holds many counts of the clone carrying this T cell receptor (beta chain). No antigen is known for it. The data stem from a study of neurological immune-mediated disorders. Study findings and constraints: As far as clinical or MRI features were concerned, none was associated with the multiple sclerosis repertoire cluster.

TCRdb redid the calling of the 5' RACE reads with MiXCR, one entry per CDR3 protein. This table has under 45,000 distinct CDR3 sequences, about 2.5% appearing once. The CDR3 spans 13 residues. CDR1 is DFQATT and CDR2 is SNEGSKA in the germline V gene (reference sequence). Trimming took off 6 bases at V and 1 base at J, with 12 bases between the two ends. Sequenced input: PBMCs. This sequence joins TRBV20-1 and TRBJ1-1, with D perhaps TRBD1 (5 bases). This clonotype was sampled from a man in his forties or fifties with multiple sclerosis. CDR3 protein: CSAPGGWNTEAFF. The CDR3 nucleotides read TGCAGTGCCCCCGGGGGTTGGAACACTGAAGCTTTCTTT.